Listed below are T cell receptor beta chains from one sample, sequenced in a study of identical twins. Using its own MiXCR run on the 5' RACE reads, TCRdb lists one record per CDR3 protein. The table has 350,000 to 400,000 distinct CDR3 sequences, about 10% seen once. The sample was naive T cells sorted from blood. The receptor set was obtained from a woman aged 50 to 65 in good health. CDR3s include the opening cysteine and the closing phenylalanine or tryptophan. A D gene is named only where the DNA matches it firmly.

J,D,V,CDR3
TRBJ2-2,NA,TRBV7-2,CASSSFDRTGTGELFF
TRBJ1-5,NA,TRBV20-1,CSARRGYQPQHF
TRBJ2-1,TRBD2,TRBV3-1,CASSQSKREGIFGQFF
TRBJ2-7,TRBD1,TRBV5-1,CASSPDGQGFGEQYF
TRBJ2-1,NA,TRBV19,CASTRGQANEQFF
TRBJ2-1,NA,TRBV20-1,CSARGPVVYEQFF
TRBJ2-5,NA,TRBV27,CASSSRGLETQYF
TRBJ2-5,TRBD2,TRBV9,CASSVGSWTRLAGGETQYF
TRBJ2-3,TRBD2,TRBV24-1,CATSDAGEVTDTQYF
TRBJ1-5,NA,TRBV24-1,CATSDSPGGGQPQHF
TRBJ2-5,NA,TRBV7-9,CASSPPGTLQETQYF